This T cell receptor (beta chain) was recovered during a study of cytomegalovirus exposure and HLA in healthy donors. Trimming took off 3 bases at V and 2 bases at J, with 11 bases between the two ends. Looked up from germline, CDR1 is LNHDA and CDR2 is SQIVND (reference sequence). The length of the CDR3 is 15 residues. The PCR was carried out with 60 Vbeta primers and 13 Jbeta primers. Profiled with immunoSEQ multiplex PCR; TCRdb holds only in-frame clones, not every one. The ten most abundant clones cover about 6.5% of a sample with 150,000 to 200,000 clones. This TCR was sampled from a man aged 25-40 years in good health and CMV-seronegative. This sequence joins TRBV19 and TRBJ1-5; no reliable D call. The sequencing sample was made of PBMCs. CDR3 sequence (DNA): TGTGCCAGTAGTATGGCCAGGTGGGGCAATCAGCCCCAGCATTTT. Translation: CASSMARWGNQPQHF.